This paragraph covers one T cell receptor (beta chain) sequence. Germline V gene lookup returns CDR1 ENHRY and CDR2 SYGVKD. The junction had 6 bases not matched to a gene; V was cut back by 11 bases and J by 5 bases. This CDR3 spans 11 amino acids. Per the original data handling: Estimates of nucleated cell counts were drawn from the amplification of reference gene primers. Generated by immunoSEQ multiplex PCR, the TCRdb table keeps only in-frame clones and is missing some. V, J and clone size are those of that table, while D and trimming were read from the DNA. The table records 110,000 or so clones, about 85% of them present only once. The record originates from a study of blood T cell repertoires in COVID-19. Study summary: In each case, the material was cDNA or gDNA derived from T cells, B-cell-depleted T cells, or PBMCs.

Seattle patient enrollment occurred during active infection, with longitudinal follow-up thereafter. This TCR was recovered from a woman aged 60-70 years with COVID-19, enrolled during active disease. The rearrangement links TRBV10-3 to TRBJ2-7, with 7 positions matching TRBD1. Material for sequencing was peripheral blood. In nucleotides, the CDR3 is TGTGCCTCGACAGGGATCGACGAGCAGTACTTC. Protein: CASTGIDEQYF.